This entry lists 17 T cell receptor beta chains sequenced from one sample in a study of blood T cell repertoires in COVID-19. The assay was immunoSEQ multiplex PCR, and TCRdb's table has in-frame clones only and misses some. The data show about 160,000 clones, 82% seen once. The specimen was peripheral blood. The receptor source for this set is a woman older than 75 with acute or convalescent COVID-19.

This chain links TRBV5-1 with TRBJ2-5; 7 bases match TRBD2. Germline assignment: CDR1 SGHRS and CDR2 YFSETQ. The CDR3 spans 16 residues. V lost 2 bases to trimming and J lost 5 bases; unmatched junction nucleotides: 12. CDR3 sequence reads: CASSLGLSGMGETQYF. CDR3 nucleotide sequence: TGCGCCAGCAGCTTAGGACTAAGCGGGATGGGGGAGACCCAGTACTTC.

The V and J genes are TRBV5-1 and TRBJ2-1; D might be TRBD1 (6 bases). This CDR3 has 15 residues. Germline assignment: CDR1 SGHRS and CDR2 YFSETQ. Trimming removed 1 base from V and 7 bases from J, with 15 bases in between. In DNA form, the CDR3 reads TGCGCCAGCAGCTTGTTAGGGGGTGAAGGGAATGAGCAGTTCTTC. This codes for CASSLLGGEGNEQFF.

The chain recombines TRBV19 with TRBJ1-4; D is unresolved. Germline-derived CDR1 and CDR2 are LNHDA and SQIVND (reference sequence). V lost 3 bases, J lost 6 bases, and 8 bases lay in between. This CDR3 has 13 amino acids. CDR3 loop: CASSIRDHEKLFF. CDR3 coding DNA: TGTGCCAGTAGTATCCGGGATCATGAAAAACTGTTTTTT.

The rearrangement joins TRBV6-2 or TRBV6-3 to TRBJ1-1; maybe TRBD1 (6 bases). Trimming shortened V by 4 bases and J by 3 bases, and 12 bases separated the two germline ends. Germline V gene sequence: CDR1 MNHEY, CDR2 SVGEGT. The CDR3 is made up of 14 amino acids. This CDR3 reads CASSLRGAHTEAFF. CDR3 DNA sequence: TGTGCCAGCAGTTTACGGGGGGCGCACACTGAAGCTTTCTTT.

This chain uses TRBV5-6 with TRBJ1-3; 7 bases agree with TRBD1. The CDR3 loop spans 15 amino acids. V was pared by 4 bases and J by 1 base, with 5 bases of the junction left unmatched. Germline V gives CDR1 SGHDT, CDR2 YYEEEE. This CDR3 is CASSPTGMSGNTIYF. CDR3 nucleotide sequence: TGTGCCAGCAGCCCGACAGGGATGTCTGGAAACACCATATATTTT.

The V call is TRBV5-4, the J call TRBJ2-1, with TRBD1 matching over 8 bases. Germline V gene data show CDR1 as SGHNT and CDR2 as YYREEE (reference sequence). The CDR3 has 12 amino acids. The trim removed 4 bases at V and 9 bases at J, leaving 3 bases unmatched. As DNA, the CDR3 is TGTGCCAGCAGCCCTACAGGGGGTGAGCAGTTCTTC. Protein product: CASSPTGGEQFF.

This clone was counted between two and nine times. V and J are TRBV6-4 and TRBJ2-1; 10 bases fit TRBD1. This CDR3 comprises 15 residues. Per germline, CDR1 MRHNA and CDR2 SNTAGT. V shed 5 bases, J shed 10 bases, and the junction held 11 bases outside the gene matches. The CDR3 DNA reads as TGTGCCAGCAGTTCCAATTCCGGGACAGGGGACGAGCAGTTCTTC. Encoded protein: CASSSNSGTGDEQFF.

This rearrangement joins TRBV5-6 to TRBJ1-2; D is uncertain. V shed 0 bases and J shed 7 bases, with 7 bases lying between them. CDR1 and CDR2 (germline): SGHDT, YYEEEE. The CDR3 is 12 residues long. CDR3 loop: CASSLGSSGYTF. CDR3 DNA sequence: TGTGCCAGCAGCTTGGGGAGCTCTGGCTACACCTTC.

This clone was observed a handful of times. The CDR3 spells CASSPPIRTGPSYEQYF. CDR3 in DNA: TGTGCCAGCAGCCCACCCATCCGGACAGGGCCCTCCTACGAGCAGTACTTC. The V call is TRBV7-8, the J call TRBJ2-7; 8 nucleotides line up with TRBD1. J gave up 0 bases and V 5 bases, and 12 bases lay outside the gene matches. The CDR3 runs 17 residues. Germline CDR1 SGHVS, CDR2 FQNEAQ.

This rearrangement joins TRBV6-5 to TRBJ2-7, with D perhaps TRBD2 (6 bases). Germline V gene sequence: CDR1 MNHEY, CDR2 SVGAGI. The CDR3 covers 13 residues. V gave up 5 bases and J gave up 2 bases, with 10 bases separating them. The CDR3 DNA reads TGTGCCAGCAGTCGCGGGGCTCCCTACGAGCAGTACTTC. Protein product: CASSRGAPYEQYF.

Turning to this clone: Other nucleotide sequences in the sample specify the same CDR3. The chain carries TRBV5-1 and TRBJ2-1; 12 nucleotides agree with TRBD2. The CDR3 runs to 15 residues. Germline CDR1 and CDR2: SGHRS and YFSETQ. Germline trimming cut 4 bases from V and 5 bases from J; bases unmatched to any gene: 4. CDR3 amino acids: CASSQTSGRNNEQFF. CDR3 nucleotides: TGCGCCAGCAGCCAGACTAGCGGGAGAAACAATGAGCAGTTCTTC. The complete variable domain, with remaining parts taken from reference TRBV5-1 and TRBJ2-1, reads KAGVTQTPRYLIKTRGQQVTLSCSPISGHRSVSWYQQTPGQGLQFLFEYFSETQRNKGNFPGRFSGRQFSNSRSEMNVSTLELGDSALYLCASSQTSGRNNEQFFGPGTRLTVL.

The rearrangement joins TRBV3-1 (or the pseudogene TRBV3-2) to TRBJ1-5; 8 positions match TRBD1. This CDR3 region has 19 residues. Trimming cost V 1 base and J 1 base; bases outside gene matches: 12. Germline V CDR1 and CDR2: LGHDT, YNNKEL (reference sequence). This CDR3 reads CASSQAGHTGGGSNQPQHF. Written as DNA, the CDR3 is TGTGCCAGCAGCCAAGCGGGCCATACAGGGGGAGGGAGCAATCAGCCCCAGCATTTT.

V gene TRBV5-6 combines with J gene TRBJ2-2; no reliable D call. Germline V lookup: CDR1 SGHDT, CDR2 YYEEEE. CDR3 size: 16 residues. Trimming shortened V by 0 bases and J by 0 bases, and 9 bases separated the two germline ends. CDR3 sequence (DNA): TGTGCCAGCAGCTTGGAGAGCTACTCGAACACCGGGGAGCTGTTTTTT. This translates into CASSLESYSNTGELFF.

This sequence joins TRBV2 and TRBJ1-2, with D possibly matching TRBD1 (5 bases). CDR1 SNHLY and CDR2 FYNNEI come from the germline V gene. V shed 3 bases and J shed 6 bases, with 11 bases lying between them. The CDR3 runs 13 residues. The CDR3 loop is CASSEGGDDGYTF. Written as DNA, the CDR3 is TGTGCCAGCAGTGAGGGAGGGGATGATGGCTACACCTTC.

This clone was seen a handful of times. The CDR3 DNA is TGTGCCAGCAGCTCTGCAGATACGCAGTATTTT. Translation gives CASSSADTQYF. The genes are TRBV11-2 and TRBJ2-3; D unresolved. Trimming left V 4 bases short and J 4 bases short, with 3 bases between. Germline V gene lookup returns CDR1 SGHAT and CDR2 FQNNGV. The CDR3 is 11 amino acids.

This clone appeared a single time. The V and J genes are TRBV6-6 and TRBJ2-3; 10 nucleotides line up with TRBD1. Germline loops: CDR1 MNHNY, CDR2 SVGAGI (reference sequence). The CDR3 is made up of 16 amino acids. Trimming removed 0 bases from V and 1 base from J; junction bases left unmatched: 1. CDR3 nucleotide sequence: TGTGCCAGCAGTTACTCGGGGACAGGGGGCACAGATACGCAGTATTTT. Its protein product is CASSYSGTGGTDTQYF.

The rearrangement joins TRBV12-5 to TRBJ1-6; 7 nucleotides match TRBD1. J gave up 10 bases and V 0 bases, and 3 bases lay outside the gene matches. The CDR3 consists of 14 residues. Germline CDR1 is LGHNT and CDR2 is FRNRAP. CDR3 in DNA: TGTGCTAGTGGTTTGGTAACAGGGGTCTCACCCCTCCACTTT. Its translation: CASGLVTGVSPLHF.